This passage covers 28 T cell receptor beta chains from one sample sequenced in a study of regulatory T cells in long-lasting Graves disease. Noted time point: newly diagnosed GD, antithyroid drugs for less than 3 months. Construction of the TCR library relied on RNA isolated from PBMCs. To make TCR beta libraries, researchers used iRepertoire HTBI primers and Arm-PCR of CDR3 regions. MiXCR, applied by TCRdb to the multiplex PCR reads, yields one record per CDR3 protein. The sample has hundreds of thousands of distinct CDR3 sequences, approximately 16% seen once. The same sample was also used in a study of T cells in Graves' hyperthyroidism and ophthalmopathy.

This material consisted of peripheral blood mononuclear cells (PBMCs), taken at new diagnosis, from a patient treated with antithyroid drugs. Receptors originate from a man between 18 and 29 years old with Graves disease.

The V gene is TRBV18, the J gene TRBJ2-7; maybe TRBD1 (6 bases). CDR3 size: 13 residues. V was trimmed by 11 bases and J by 5 bases, leaving 19 bases between them. Germline CDR1 is KGHSH and CDR2 is LQKENI. This CDR3 reads CAASPDRTDEQYF. The CDR3 DNA reads TGTGCCGCATCGCCCGACAGGACGGACGAGCAGTACTTC.

In its sample, this clonotype was seen many times. The chain links TRBV7-3 to TRBJ1-1; D not resolved. The germline V gene encodes CDR1 SGHTA and CDR2 FQGTGA. This CDR3 has 14 amino acids. V gave up 2 bases and J gave up 0 bases, with 7 bases separating them. The CDR3 bases are TGTGCCAGCAGCTTACTCCGGATGAACACTGAAGCTTTCTTT. It is translated as CASSLLRMNTEAFF.

V and J are TRBV4-2 and TRBJ2-7, with a possible D match to TRBD2 (6 bases). Trimming removed 7 bases from V and 0 bases from J, with 16 bases in between. Looked up from germline, CDR1 is LGHNA and CDR2 is YNFKEQ. The CDR3 spans 15 residues. The CDR3 protein is CASTFPSASSYEQYF. DNA of the CDR3: TGTGCCAGCACCTTTCCTAGCGCAAGCTCCTACGAGCAGTACTTC.

V is TRBV7-9 and J is TRBJ1-2; D uncertain. With 5 bases removed from V and 2 bases from J, the gap between germline ends came to 12 bases. The germline V gene has CDR1 SEHNR and CDR2 FQNEAQ (reference sequence). This CDR3 has 14 amino acids. CDR3 sequence (DNA): TGTGCCAGCAGCGGATTCCCCCTGAACTATGGCTACACCTTC. Residues: CASSGFPLNYGYTF. Based on the CDR3 plus reference TRBV7-9 and TRBJ1-2, the full variable domain is DTGVSQNPRHKITKRGQNVTFRCDPISEHNRLYWYRQTLGQGPEFLTYFQNEAQLEKSRLLSDRFSAERPKGSFSTLEIQRTEQGDSAMYLCASSGFPLNYGYTFGSGTRLTVV.

Details on this clonotype: The junction does not match germline at one end; this may be a read error. The chain couples TRBV20-1 to TRBJ1-5; tentatively, D is TRBD1 (5 bases). Germline V gene lookup returns CDR1 DFQATT and CDR2 SNEGSKA (reference sequence). The CDR3 spans 14 residues. In nucleotides, the CDR3 is TGCAGTGATAGAGCAGGGCATGGAGGTCAGCCCCAGCATTTT. Protein: CSDRAGHGGQPQHF.

This clonotype turned up a few times. The chain recombines TRBV20-1 with TRBJ2-1; 15 nucleotides agree with TRBD2. Germline-derived CDR1 and CDR2 are DFQATT and SNEGSKA (reference sequence). The ends lost 6 bases at V and 8 bases at J; junction bases unmatched: 8. The CDR3 sequence is 15 residues long. Here the CDR3 reads CSATGTSGRWDEQFF. The CDR3 DNA reads TGCAGTGCAACCGGGACTAGCGGGAGGTGGGATGAGCAGTTCTTC.

This clonotype was observed a handful of times. The chain recombines TRBV20-1 with TRBJ2-7; D uncertain. Trimming took off 0 bases at V and 0 bases at J, with 6 bases between the two ends. The CDR3 is made up of 13 amino acids. Germline lookup yields CDR1 DFQATT and CDR2 SNEGSKA (reference sequence). The CDR3 bases are TGCAGTGCTAGAGATGACGACTCCTACGAGCAGTACTTC. Translated, it gives CSARDDDSYEQYF.

This clonotype has a count of ten or more. This rearrangement joins TRBV2 to TRBJ1-1, with D tentatively TRBD1 (5 bases). Deletions cut 5 bases from V and 3 bases from J, with 13 bases between. The CDR3 consists of 14 residues. The germline CDR1 and CDR2 sequences are SNHLY and FYNNEI. The CDR3 bases are TGTGCCAGCAGTCTCCAGGGCAGGTACACTGAAGCTTTCTTT. The encoded protein is CASSLQGRYTEAFF.

There are a few counts of this clonotype. This chain joins TRBV19 and TRBJ2-7, with 9 bases fitting TRBD1. V lost 7 bases and J lost 8; bases outside the gene matches: 9. The CDR3 runs 13 residues. The germline CDR1 and CDR2 sequences are LNHDA and SQIVND (reference sequence). The CDR3 sequence: CASTANTGGKQYF. The CDR3 DNA reads as TGTGCCAGTACCGCCAATACAGGGGGCAAGCAGTACTTC.

This clonotype has just a few counts. Compared with germline, one end of the junction differs, possibly owing to a read error. This chain joins TRBV7-7 and TRBJ2-5, with TRBD2 matching over 11 bases. Germline loops: CDR1 SSHAT, CDR2 FNYEAQ (reference sequence). CDR3 size: 18 residues. The CDR3 loop is CASSLVPSSGRFSETQYF. The CDR3 DNA follows: TGTGCTAGCAGCTTAGTCCCCTCTAGCGGGAGGTTCTCAGAGACCCAGTACTTC. The complete variable domain, with remaining parts taken from reference TRBV7-7 and TRBJ2-5, reads GAGVSQSPRYKVTKRGQDVTLRCDPISSHATLYWYQQALGQGPEFLTYFNYEAQPDKSGLPSDRFSAERPEGSISTLTIQRTEQRDSAMYRCASSLVPSSGRFSETQYFGPGTRLLVL.

The chain employs TRBV12-3 or TRBV12-4 and TRBJ2-3, with TRBD2 as a possible D gene (5 bases). The V end lost 6 bases, the J end lost 3 bases, and 19 bases lay between the germline ends. This CDR3 is 16 amino acids long. The CDR3 sequence is CASSQHSSIGTDTQYF. The CDR3 DNA is TGTGCCAGCAGCCAACATTCTAGCATCGGAACAGATACGCAGTATTTT.

This clonotype came up many times. The chain carries TRBV11-2 and TRBJ2-1; D remains ambiguous. Trimming shortened V by 1 base and J by 10 bases, and 20 bases separated the two germline ends. The length of the CDR3 is 16 residues. The germline CDR1 and CDR2 sequences are SGHAT and FQNNGV. CDR3 in amino acids: CASSLAGTASVWEQFF. The CDR3 bases are TGTGCCAGCAGCTTAGCCGGCACGGCGTCTGTGTGGGAGCAGTTCTTC. Full variable domain (missing parts from reference TRBV11-2 and TRBJ2-1): EAGVAQSPRYKIIEKRQSVAFWCNPISGHATLYWYQQILGQGPKLLIQFQNNGVVDDSQLPKDRFSAERLKGVDSTLKIQPAKLEDSAVYLCASSLAGTASVWEQFFGPGTRLTVL.

This clonotype has ten or more counts. J is TRBJ1-2 and V is TRBV12-3 or TRBV12-4; possible D gene TRBD1, 6 bases. This CDR3 spans 15 amino acids. V was clipped by 4 bases and J by 1 base, with 13 bases between them. CDR3 DNA: TGTGCCAGCAGTTCCCGAGGGGGATATAACTATGGCTACACCTTC. It encodes CASSSRGGYNYGYTF.

V gene TRBV12-5 combines with J gene TRBJ2-7; 9 bases are shared with TRBD1. The CDR3 length is 15 residues. The V gene end was trimmed by 7 bases and the J gene end by 1 base; junction bases not matched to a gene: 8. The germline gives CDR1 LGHNT, CDR2 FRNRAP. The CDR3, as DNA: TGTGCTAGTGCCCCCCGGGACAGGGAGTCCTACGAGCAGTACTTC. The encoded protein is CASAPRDRESYEQYF.

The CDR3 nucleotides are TGTGCCAGCAAAGGGGCGGATCAGCCCCAGCATTTT. As protein: CASKGADQPQHF. The chain combines TRBV2 with TRBJ1-5, with a possible D match to TRBD1 (5 bases). Deletions cut 7 bases from V and 5 bases from J, with 9 bases between. The CDR3 length is 12 residues. Germline CDR1 is SNHLY and CDR2 is FYNNEI.

This clonotype has more than one count but fewer than ten. The chain uses TRBV2 and TRBJ1-4; 8 positions agree with TRBD1. CDR1 and CDR2 from the germline V gene are SNHLY and FYNNEI. V lost 4 bases, J lost 3 bases, and 7 bases stayed unmatched. The length of the CDR3 is 16 residues. In DNA form, the CDR3 reads TGTGCCAGCAGTGCAGACAGGGGCATCGCTAATGAAAAACTGTTTTTT. This codes for CASSADRGIANEKLFF.

The chain joins TRBV5-6 to TRBJ2-2, with a possible D match to TRBD2 (5 bases). Germline-derived CDR1 and CDR2 are SGHDT and YYEEEE. The CDR3 runs to 16 residues. Trimming left V 4 bases short and J 5 bases short, with 18 bases between. The DNA for the CDR3 is TGTGCCAGCAGCCCCATGGTCGCCCCGGGGACCGGGGAGCTGTTTTTT. This encodes CASSPMVAPGTGELFF.

A few counts support this clonotype. The CDR3 sequence: CASSVAGGNNEQFF. As DNA, the CDR3 is TGTGCCAGCAGCGTAGCTGGGGGTAACAATGAGCAGTTCTTC. The chain couples TRBV9 to TRBJ2-1; either TRBD1 or TRBD2 may fit D (5 bases each). The length of the CDR3 is 14 residues. In germline, CDR1 is SGDLS, CDR2 YYNGEE. Trimming cost V 0 bases and J 5 bases, with 9 bases left between them. The full variable domain, rest sourced from reference TRBV9 and TRBJ2-1, is DSGVTQTPKHLITATGQRVTLRCSPRSGDLSVYWYQQSLDQGLQFLIQYYNGEERAKGNILERFSAQQFPDLHSELNLSSLELGDSALYFCASSVAGGNNEQFFGPGTRLTVL.

This clonotype was found many times. This chain uses TRBV12-3 or TRBV12-4 with TRBJ2-7; D is possibly TRBD1 (6 bases). V was cut by 0 bases and J by 2 bases, with 14 bases left in between. CDR3 length: 16 residues. CDR3 loop: CASSLAQGMGPYEQYF. DNA of the CDR3: TGTGCCAGCAGTTTAGCCCAGGGGATGGGCCCCTACGAGCAGTACTTC.

This clonotype was observed many times. This sequence joins TRBV20-1 and TRBJ2-1; 8 bases agree with TRBD1. Germline lookup yields CDR1 DFQATT and CDR2 SNEGSKA (reference sequence). V was clipped by 6 bases and J by 0 bases; unmatched bases: 7. The CDR3 covers 15 residues. The DNA for the CDR3 is TGCAGTGCCCAAGACAGGGGCCGCTCCTACAATGAGCAGTTCTTC. Its protein is CSAQDRGRSYNEQFF.

V is TRBV19 and J is TRBJ2-7; D possibly corresponds to TRBD2 (5 bases). V was pared by 4 bases and J by 6 bases, with 13 bases between. The germline V gene has CDR1 LNHDA and CDR2 SQIVND (reference sequence). This CDR3 has 13 amino acids. The CDR3 region is CASSSGSFIEQYF. The CDR3, as DNA: TGTGCCAGTAGTAGCGGGTCTTTCATCGAGCAGTACTTC. Complete variable domain (other parts from reference TRBV19 and TRBJ2-7): DGGITQSPKYLFRKEGQNVTLSCEQNLNHDAMYWYRQDPGQGLRLIYYSQIVNDFQKGDIAEGYSVSREKKESFPLTVTSAQKNPTAFYLCASSSGSFIEQYFGPGTRLTVT.

This clonotype was counted at least ten times. This sequence joins TRBV30 and TRBJ1-3; weak D call: TRBD1 (6 bases). Per the germline V gene, CDR1 is GTSNPN and CDR2 is SVGIG (reference sequence). This CDR3 comprises 18 residues. Trimming shortened V by 1 base and J by 0 bases, and 19 bases separated the two germline ends. Here the CDR3 reads CAWSDTGHTGSSGNTIYF. The CDR3 DNA sequence: TGTGCCTGGAGTGACACGGGACACACGGGAAGCTCTGGAAACACCATATATTTT. The whole variable domain, remainder taken from reference TRBV30 and TRBJ1-3, is SQTIHQWPATLVQPVGSPLSLECTVEGTSNPNLYWYRQAAGRGLQLLFYSVGIGQISSEVPQNLSASRPQDRQFILSSKKLLLSDSGFYLCAWSDTGHTGSSGNTIYFGEGSWLTVV.

There are a few counts of this clonotype. V is TRBV6-5 and J is TRBJ1-2; D possibly corresponds to TRBD1 (5 bases). The CDR3 contains 17 residues. Trimming removed 4 bases from V and 0 bases from J, with 18 bases in between. Germline CDR1 MNHEY, CDR2 SVGAGI. The CDR3 DNA reads as TGTGCCAGCAGTTGGGGACCCGAGTCCGCTACTAACTATGGCTACACCTTC. Translating gives CASSWGPESATNYGYTF.

This clonotype was seen a handful of times. The chain recombines TRBV13 with TRBJ2-7; unclear D gene. Trimming cost V 4 bases and J 7 bases, with 11 bases left between them. The CDR3 sequence is 12 residues long. Germline values: CDR1 PRHDT, CDR2 FYEKMQ (reference sequence). CDR3: CASSSPLGEQYF. CDR3 DNA sequence: TGTGCCAGCAGCTCGCCGTTGGGGGAGCAGTACTTC.

This clonotype has just a few counts. The chain is built from TRBV9 and TRBJ2-1; D possibly uses TRBD1 or TRBD2 (5 bases each). The CDR3 spans 16 residues. Germline V gene lookup returns CDR1 SGDLS and CDR2 YYNGEE. The ends were cut back, 3 bases at V and 0 bases at J, with 13 bases in the middle. The CDR3 region is CASSALLGGSYNEQFF. The CDR3 DNA sequence: TGTGCCAGCAGCGCCTTACTTGGGGGCTCCTACAATGAGCAGTTCTTC.

V and J are TRBV3-1 and TRBJ1-2; D possibly corresponds to TRBD1 (6 bases). Trimming took off 4 bases at V and 4 bases at J, with 16 bases between the two ends. CDR3 length: 15 amino acids. Germline V gene lookup returns CDR1 LGHDT and CDR2 YNNKEL (reference sequence). The CDR3 DNA sequence: TGTGCCAGCAGCCCACTCTCGGAGGGGGTCTATGGCTACACCTTC. Translation: CASSPLSEGVYGYTF.

The table lists this clonotype with many counts. V usage is TRBV5-1 and J usage is TRBJ2-3, with TRBD1 matching over 7 bases. Looked up from germline, CDR1 is SGHRS and CDR2 is YFSETQ. There are 14 residues in the CDR3. The junction had 4 bases not matched to a gene; V was cut back by 0 bases and J by 6 bases. The CDR3 sequence: CASSLGGGDDTQYF. CDR3 sequence (DNA): TGCGCCAGCAGCTTGGGAGGGGGCGACGATACGCAGTATTTT.

The table lists this clonotype with many counts. J is TRBJ2-4 and V is TRBV5-1; D remains unclear. CDR1 SGHRS and CDR2 YFSETQ come from the germline V gene. This CDR3 spans 13 amino acids. Trimming pared 5 bases from V and 7 bases from J, leaving 13 bases between. The CDR3: CASSRYLGNIQYF. In DNA form, the CDR3 reads TGCGCCAGCAGTCGTTATTTGGGCAACATTCAGTACTTC.